This TCR beta chain is drawn from a study of T cell clonality in common variable immunodeficiency. Study-level results: What drives increased CVID clonality needs T cell subpopulation sequencing. Compared with healthy controls, CVID subjects showed increased TCRbeta clonality, mostly in about a third. Fewer deletions and N-nucleotide insertions were reportedly seen in common variable immunodeficiency TCR beta sequences.

Equal genomic DNA amounts from CVID and control samples were sequenced. The assay was immunoSEQ multiplex PCR, and TCRdb's table has in-frame clones only and misses some. The sample was found to contain about 21,000 clones, and every one recurs. Germline V gene sequence: CDR1 MNHEY, CDR2 SVGEGT. The CDR3 is made up of 16 amino acids, end residues included. This clone came up many times. Its antigen is undetermined. Because the CDR3's place on the DNA is in doubt, the DNA is left out and the CDR3 is given as listed by TCRdb. Caucasian heritage predominated among both patients and controls. Sequenced input: peripheral blood mononuclear cells. The sequence was collected from a human donor with common variable immunodeficiency. This chain joins TRBV6-2 or TRBV6-3 and TRBJ1-6; the tabulated D call, TRBD1, remains unverified against the DNA. CDR3 residues: CAPAGQGYLCNSPLHF.